These T cell receptor beta chains were read from a single sample in a study of T cells in Graves' hyperthyroidism and ophthalmopathy. TCRdb reanalysed the multiplex PCR reads using MiXCR and keeps one entry per CDR3 protein. In the table there are approximately 210,000 distinct CDR3 sequences, 17% of which are singletons. Sequencing was done on a sample of blood. The receptors were gathered from a man over 45 with Graves' hyperthyroidism. Each CDR3 is given with its conserved first and last residue. Each record gives: CDR3 protein, CDR3 DNA, clone size, D gene, V gene, J gene. D genes are given only for firm matches. Clone sizes are given selectively: once, few, many, or a class where the clone is expanded.

cdr3_aa: CASSEIQGAGDEQYF
cdr3_nt: TGTGCCAGCAGTGAAATTCAGGGGGCAGGGGACGAGCAGTACTTC
clone_size: NA
d_call: TRBD1
v_call: TRBV6-1
j_call: TRBJ2-7

cdr3_aa: CASSLSARDTQYF
cdr3_nt: TGTGCCAGCAGCTTAAGCGCAAGAGATACGCAGTATTTT
clone_size: many
d_call: NA
v_call: TRBV11-3
j_call: TRBJ2-3

cdr3_aa: CASTGATETQYF
cdr3_nt: TGTGCCAGCACTGGGGCCACAGAGACCCAGTACTTC
clone_size: few
d_call: NA
v_call: TRBV2
j_call: TRBJ2-5

cdr3_aa: CASSQVVGQTYEQYF
cdr3_nt: TGTGCCAGCAGCCAAGTAGTGGGACAGACCTACGAGCAGTACTTC
clone_size: NA
d_call: TRBD1
v_call: TRBV3-1
j_call: TRBJ2-7

cdr3_aa: CASSYGASGTETQYF
cdr3_nt: TGTGCCAGCAGTTACGGGGCTAGCGGGACTGAGACCCAGTACTTC
clone_size: few
d_call: TRBD2
v_call: TRBV6-5
j_call: TRBJ2-5

cdr3_aa: CASSLGDGRSNEKLFF
cdr3_nt: TGCGCCAGCAGCTTGGGAGACGGAAGGAGTAATGAAAAACTGTTTTTT
clone_size: NA
d_call: NA
v_call: TRBV5-1
j_call: TRBJ1-4

cdr3_aa: CASSLDVREYTEAFF
cdr3_nt: TGTGCCAGCAGCTTAGATGTGAGGGAGTACACTGAAGCTTTCTTT
clone_size: many
d_call: NA
v_call: TRBV7-2
j_call: TRBJ1-1

cdr3_aa: CASSLGQGDTEAFF
cdr3_nt: TGTGCCAGCAGCCTTGGACAGGGGGACACTGAAGCTTTCTTT
clone_size: many
d_call: TRBD1
v_call: TRBV7-3
j_call: TRBJ1-1

cdr3_aa: CASSLALGSGGGGELFF
cdr3_nt: TGTGCCAGCAGCTTAGCGCTAGGGTCCGGGGGCGGCGGGGAGCTGTTTTTT
clone_size: many
d_call: NA
v_call: TRBV7-2
j_call: TRBJ2-2

cdr3_aa: CASSQQEDTEAFF
cdr3_nt: TGTGCCAGCAGCCAACAGGAGGACACTGAAGCTTTCTTT
clone_size: many
d_call: NA
v_call: TRBV5-5
j_call: TRBJ1-1

cdr3_aa: CASSDPQGVETQYF
cdr3_nt: TGTGCCAGCAGTGATCCTCAGGGTGTGGAGACCCAGTACTTC
clone_size: NA
d_call: NA
v_call: TRBV6-1
j_call: TRBJ2-5

cdr3_aa: CASSPGPNQPQHF
cdr3_nt: TGCGCCAGCAGCCCGGGACCCAATCAGCCCCAGCATTTT
clone_size: many
d_call: NA
v_call: TRBV5-1
j_call: TRBJ1-5

cdr3_aa: CASSEAKYEQYF
cdr3_nt: TGTGCCAGCAGTGAAGCGAAGTACGAGCAGTACTTC
clone_size: NA
d_call: NA
v_call: TRBV6-1
j_call: TRBJ2-7

cdr3_aa: CACPAGAGVTGELFF
cdr3_nt: TGTGCCTGCCCAGCAGGGGCAGGGGTCACCGGGGAGCTGTTTTTT
clone_size: many
d_call: NA
v_call: TRBV30
j_call: TRBJ2-2

cdr3_aa: CASSSTGGFEKLFF
cdr3_nt: TGTGCCAGCAGCTCGACAGGGGGCTTTGAAAAACTGTTTTTT
clone_size: many
d_call: TRBD1
v_call: TRBV5-5
j_call: TRBJ1-4

cdr3_aa: CATSEVSRSSYNEQFF
cdr3_nt: TGTGCCACCAGTGAAGTTAGCAGGAGCTCCTACAATGAGCAGTTCTTC
clone_size: many
d_call: NA
v_call: TRBV24-1
j_call: TRBJ2-1

cdr3_aa: CSARDLQGSEKLFF
cdr3_nt: TGCAGTGCTAGAGATTTACAGGGTAGCGAAAAACTGTTTTTT
clone_size: NA
d_call: NA
v_call: TRBV20-1
j_call: TRBJ1-4

cdr3_aa: CASSGPRVFQETQYF
cdr3_nt: TGTGCCAGCAGCGGGCCTAGGGTCTTTCAAGAGACCCAGTACTTC
clone_size: NA
d_call: NA
v_call: TRBV11-3
j_call: TRBJ2-5

cdr3_aa: CASSGKEGWVKNTEAFF
cdr3_nt: TGTGCCAGCAGCGGAAAAGAGGGATGGGTGAAGAACACTGAAGCTTTCTTT
clone_size: NA
d_call: NA
v_call: TRBV9
j_call: TRBJ1-1

cdr3_aa: CASSFRGLSETQYF
cdr3_nt: TGTGCCAGCAGCTTCAGGGGGCTCTCCGAGACCCAGTACTTC
clone_size: many
d_call: TRBD1
v_call: TRBV7-2
j_call: TRBJ2-5

cdr3_aa: CSARGLAGGGQETQYF
cdr3_nt: TGCAGTGCTAGAGGACTAGCGGGAGGGGGCCAAGAGACCCAGTACTTC
clone_size: few
d_call: TRBD2
v_call: TRBV20-1
j_call: TRBJ2-5

cdr3_aa: CASSPGAEETQYF
cdr3_nt: TGCGCCAGCAGCCCTGGGGCCGAAGAGACCCAGTACTTC
clone_size: many
d_call: NA
v_call: TRBV10-2
j_call: TRBJ2-5

cdr3_aa: CASSEGGLAGLYNEQFF
cdr3_nt: TGCGCCAGCAGTGAGGGGGGACTAGCGGGGTTATACAATGAGCAGTTCTTC
clone_size: NA
d_call: TRBD2
v_call: TRBV10-2
j_call: TRBJ2-1

cdr3_aa: CASRQPTSGNEQFF
cdr3_nt: TGTGCCAGCAGACAACCGACTAGCGGGAATGAGCAGTTCTTC
clone_size: once
d_call: TRBD2
v_call: TRBV11-3
j_call: TRBJ2-1

cdr3_aa: CASSPRTGSAYGYTF
cdr3_nt: TGTGCCAGCAGCCCAAGGACAGGGTCCGCCTATGGCTACACCTTC
clone_size: few
d_call: TRBD1
v_call: TRBV11-1
j_call: TRBJ1-2

cdr3_aa: CASSSTKRDRAWANEKLFF
cdr3_nt: TGTGCCAGCAGCTCAACTAAACGGGACAGGGCGTGGGCTAATGAAAAACTGTTTTTT
clone_size: many
d_call: TRBD1
v_call: TRBV13
j_call: TRBJ1-4

cdr3_aa: CASSLVPDRGAYEQYF
cdr3_nt: TGCGCCAGCAGCTTGGTCCCCGACAGGGGAGCCTACGAGCAGTACTTC
clone_size: NA
d_call: TRBD1
v_call: TRBV5-1
j_call: TRBJ2-7

cdr3_aa: CASKEGQAQPQHF
cdr3_nt: TGTGCCAGCAAAGAGGGACAGGCCCAGCCCCAGCATTTT
clone_size: NA
d_call: TRBD1
v_call: TRBV2
j_call: TRBJ1-5

cdr3_aa: CASSSAGDNSPLHF
cdr3_nt: TGTGCCAGCAGTTCGGCAGGGGACAATTCACCCCTCCACTTT
clone_size: many
d_call: NA
v_call: TRBV6-2/TRBV6-3
j_call: TRBJ1-6

cdr3_aa: CASSEVKWNTEAFF
cdr3_nt: TGTGCCAGCAGTGAAGTCAAGTGGAACACTGAAGCTTTCTTT
clone_size: NA
d_call: NA
v_call: TRBV2
j_call: TRBJ1-1

cdr3_aa: CASSPGPRRDEQYF
cdr3_nt: TGTGCCAGCAGTCCGGGCCCACGGAGGGACGAGCAGTACTTC
clone_size: NA
d_call: NA
v_call: TRBV28
j_call: TRBJ2-7